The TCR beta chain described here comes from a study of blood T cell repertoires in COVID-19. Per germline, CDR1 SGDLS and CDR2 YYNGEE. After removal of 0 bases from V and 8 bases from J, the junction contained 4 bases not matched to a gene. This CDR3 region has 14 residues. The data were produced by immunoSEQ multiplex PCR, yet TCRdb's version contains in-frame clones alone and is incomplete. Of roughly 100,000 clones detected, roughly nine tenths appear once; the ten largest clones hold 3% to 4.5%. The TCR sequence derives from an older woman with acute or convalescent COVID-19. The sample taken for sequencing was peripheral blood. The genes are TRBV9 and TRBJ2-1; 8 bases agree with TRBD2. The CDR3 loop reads CASSVDGRADEQFF. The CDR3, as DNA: TGTGCCAGCAGCGTAGACGGGAGGGCCGATGAGCAGTTCTTC.